This T cell receptor (beta chain) is from a study of blood T cell repertoires in COVID-19. Study-wide background: The origin of the acute and convalescent COVID-19 samples was the United States, Italy and Spain. PBMCs, B-cell-depleted T cells, or T cells were the source of the cDNA or gDNA that made up the material.

Looked up from germline, CDR1 is SGHTA and CDR2 is FQGNSA. V trimming: 3 bases; J trimming: 4 bases; junction bases outside the gene matches: 6. CDR3 size: 15 residues. Authors' methods: Estimates of nucleated cell counts were drawn from the amplification of reference gene primers. Generated by immunoSEQ multiplex PCR, the TCRdb table keeps only in-frame clones and is missing some. V, J and clone size derive from that table, while D and trimming were established from the DNA sequence. The repertoire consists of hundreds of thousands of clones, with more than 75% occurring once and the leading ten covering approximately 2%.

This sequence joins TRBV7-2 and TRBJ2-1, with 7 bases aligning to TRBD1. The sequenced sample consisted of peripheral blood. This TCR derives from a woman younger than 45 who had recovered from COVID-19. In DNA form, the CDR3 reads TGTGCCAGCAGCTTTGATCGACAGGGTTACAATGAGCAGTTCTTC. Translation: CASSFDRQGYNEQFF.